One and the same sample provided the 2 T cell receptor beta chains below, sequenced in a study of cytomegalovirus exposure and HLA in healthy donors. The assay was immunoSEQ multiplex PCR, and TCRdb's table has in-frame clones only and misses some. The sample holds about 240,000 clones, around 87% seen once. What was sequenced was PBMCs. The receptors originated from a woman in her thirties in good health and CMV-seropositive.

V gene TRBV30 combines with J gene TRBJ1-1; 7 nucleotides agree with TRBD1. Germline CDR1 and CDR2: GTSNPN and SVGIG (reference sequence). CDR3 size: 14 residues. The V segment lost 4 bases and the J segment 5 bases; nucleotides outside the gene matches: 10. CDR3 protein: CAWTPRQGGTEAFF. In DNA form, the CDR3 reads TGTGCCTGGACCCCTCGACAGGGTGGGACTGAAGCTTTCTTT.

DNA for the CDR3: TGTGCCAGCAGTTTACGCGGGGGAGCCTTACCGGGCACCACAGATACGCAGTATTTT. Translating it yields CASSLRGGALPGTTDTQYF. The rearrangement uses TRBV27 and TRBJ2-3; TRBD2 matches at 7 bases. With 2 bases clipped from V and 2 bases from J, the junction kept 16 bases outside the gene matches. This CDR3 has 19 amino acids. Germline lookup yields CDR1 MNHEY and CDR2 SMNVEV (reference sequence).